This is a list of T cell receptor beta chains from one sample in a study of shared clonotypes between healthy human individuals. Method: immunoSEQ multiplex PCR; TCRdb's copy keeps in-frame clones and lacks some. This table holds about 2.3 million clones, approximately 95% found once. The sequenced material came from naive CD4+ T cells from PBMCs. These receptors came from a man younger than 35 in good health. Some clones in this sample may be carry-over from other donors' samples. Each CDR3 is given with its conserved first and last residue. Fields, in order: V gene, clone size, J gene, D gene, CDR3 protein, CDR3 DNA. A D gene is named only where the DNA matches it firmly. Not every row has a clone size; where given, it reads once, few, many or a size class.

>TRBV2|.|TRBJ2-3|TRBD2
CASSAMRGITDTQYF
TGTGCCAGCAGTGCGATGCGGGGGATCACAGATACGCAGTATTTT
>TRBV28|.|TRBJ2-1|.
CASSLRSTSYNEQFF
TGTGCCAGCAGTTTAAGGTCTACTAGCTACAATGAGCAGTTCTTC
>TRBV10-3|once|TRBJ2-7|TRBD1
CAISPGQGSYEQYF
TGTGCCATCAGTCCGGGACAGGGGAGTTACGAGCAGTACTTC
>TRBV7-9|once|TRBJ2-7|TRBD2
CASSYRLAGGLPYEQYF
TGTGCCAGCAGCTATCGACTAGCGGGAGGGCTCCCCTACGAGCAGTACTTC
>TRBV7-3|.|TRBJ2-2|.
CASSREPGSGELFF
TGTGCCAGCAGCCGGGAGCCCGGGTCCGGGGAGCTGTTTTTT
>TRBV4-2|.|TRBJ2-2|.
CASSQDQGREVGELFF
TGTGCCAGCAGCCAAGATCAAGGCAGGGAGGTCGGGGAGCTGTTTTTT
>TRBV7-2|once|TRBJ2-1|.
CASSLVWRDNEQFF
TGTGCCAGCAGCTTAGTTTGGCGGGACAATGAGCAGTTCTTC
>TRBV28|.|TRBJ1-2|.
CASSFTAGGYTF
TGTGCCAGCAGTTTCACCGCAGGTGGCTACACCTTC
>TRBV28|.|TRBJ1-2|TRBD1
CASSSPGTGDDYGYTF
TGTGCCAGCAGCTCCCCGGGGACAGGGGACGACTATGGCTACACCTTC
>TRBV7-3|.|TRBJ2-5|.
CASGAPQETQYF
TGTGCCAGCGGGGCCCCCCAAGAGACCCAGTACTTC
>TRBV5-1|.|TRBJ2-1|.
CASSLGSSSYNEQFF
TGCGCCAGCAGCTTAGGAAGCAGCTCCTACAATGAGCAGTTCTTC
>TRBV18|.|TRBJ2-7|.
CASSPSNTHSYEQYF
TGTGCCAGCTCACCGTCAAATACTCACTCCTACGAGCAGTACTTC
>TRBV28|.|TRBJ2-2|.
CASIGPDGELFF
TGTGCCAGCATAGGCCCGGACGGGGAGCTGTTTTTT
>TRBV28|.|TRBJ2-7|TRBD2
CASSLTLPGTSGSRSYEQYF
TGTGCCAGCAGTTTAACTCTTCCCGGGACTAGCGGGAGTCGGTCCTACGAGCAGTACTTC
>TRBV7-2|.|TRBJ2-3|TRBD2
CASSLYPSGESSFPDTQYF
TGTGCCAGCAGCTTATATCCGAGCGGGGAGTCTTCTTTCCCAGATACGCAGTATTTT
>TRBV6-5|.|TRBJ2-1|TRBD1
CASSWGQGRDEQFF
TGTGCCAGCAGTTGGGGACAGGGGCGGGATGAGCAGTTCTTC
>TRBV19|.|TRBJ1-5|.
CASSTERVVHQPQHF
TGTGCCAGTAGCACCGAAAGGGTAGTCCATCAGCCCCAGCATTTT
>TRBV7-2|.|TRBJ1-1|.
CASSQDSLNTEAFF
TGTGCCAGCAGCCAGGACAGCTTGAACACTGAAGCTTTCTTT
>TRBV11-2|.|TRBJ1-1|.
CASSLLGDQSNTEAFF
TGTGCCAGCAGCTTACTGGGGGACCAATCGAACACTGAAGCTTTCTTT
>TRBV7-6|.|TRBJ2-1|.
CASSFGGASYNEQFF
TGTGCCAGCAGCTTCGGCGGGGCCTCCTACAATGAGCAGTTCTTC
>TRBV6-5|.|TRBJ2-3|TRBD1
CASSYSTGDTDTQYF
TGTGCCAGCAGTTACTCCACAGGGGACACAGATACGCAGTATTTT
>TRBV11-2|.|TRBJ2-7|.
CASSLMGQNYEQYF
TGTGCCAGCAGCTTAATGGGCCAGAACTACGAGCAGTACTTC
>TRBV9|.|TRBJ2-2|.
CASSREATGELFF
TGTGCCAGCAGCCGAGAGGCCACCGGGGAGCTGTTTTTT
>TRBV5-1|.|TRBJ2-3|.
CASRRTVPPDTQYF
TGCGCCAGCAGGCGGACAGTTCCGCCAGATACGCAGTATTTT
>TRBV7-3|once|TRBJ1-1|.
CASSPAHNTEAFF
TGTGCCAGCAGCCCCGCCCATAACACTGAAGCTTTCTTT